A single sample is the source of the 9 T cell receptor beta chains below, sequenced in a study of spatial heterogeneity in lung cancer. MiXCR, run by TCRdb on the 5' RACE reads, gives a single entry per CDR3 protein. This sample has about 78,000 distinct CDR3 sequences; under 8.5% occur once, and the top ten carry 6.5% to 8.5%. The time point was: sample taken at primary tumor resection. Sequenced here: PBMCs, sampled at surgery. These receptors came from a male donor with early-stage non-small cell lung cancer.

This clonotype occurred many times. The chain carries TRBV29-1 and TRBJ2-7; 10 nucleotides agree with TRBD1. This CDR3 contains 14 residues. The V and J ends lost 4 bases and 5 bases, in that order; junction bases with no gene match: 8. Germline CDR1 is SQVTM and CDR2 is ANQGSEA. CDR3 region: CSVGWDRGRNEQYF. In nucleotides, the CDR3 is TGCAGCGTTGGCTGGGACAGGGGAAGAAACGAGCAGTACTTC.

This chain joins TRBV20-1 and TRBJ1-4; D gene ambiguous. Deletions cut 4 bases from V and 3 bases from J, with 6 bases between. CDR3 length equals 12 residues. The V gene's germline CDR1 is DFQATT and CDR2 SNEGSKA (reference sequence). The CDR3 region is CSAIEPNEKLFF. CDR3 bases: TGCAGTGCTATTGAACCTAATGAAAAACTGTTTTTT.

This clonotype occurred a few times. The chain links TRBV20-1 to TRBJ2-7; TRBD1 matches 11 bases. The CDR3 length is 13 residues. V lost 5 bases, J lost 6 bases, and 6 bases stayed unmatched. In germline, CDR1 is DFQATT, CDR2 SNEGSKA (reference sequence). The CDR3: CSARRTGGGEQYF. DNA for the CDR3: TGCAGTGCTCGTCGGACAGGGGGCGGCGAGCAGTACTTC.

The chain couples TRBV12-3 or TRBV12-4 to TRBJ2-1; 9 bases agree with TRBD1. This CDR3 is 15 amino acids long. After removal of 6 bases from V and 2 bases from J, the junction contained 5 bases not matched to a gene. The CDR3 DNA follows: TGTGCCAGCAGCCCCCGGACAGGGGCCTACAATGAGCAGTTCTTC. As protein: CASSPRTGAYNEQFF.

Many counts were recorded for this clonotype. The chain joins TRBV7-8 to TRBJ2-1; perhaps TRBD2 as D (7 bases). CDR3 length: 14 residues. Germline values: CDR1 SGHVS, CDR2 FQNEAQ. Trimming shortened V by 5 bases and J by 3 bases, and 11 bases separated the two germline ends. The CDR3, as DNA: TGTGCCAGCAGCGGGGGCGGGAGCTACAATGAGCAGTTCTTC. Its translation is CASSGGGSYNEQFF. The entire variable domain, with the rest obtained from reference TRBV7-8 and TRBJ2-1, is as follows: GAGVSQSPRYKVAKRGQDVALRCDPISGHVSLFWYQQALGQGPEFLTYFQNEAQLDKSGLPSDRFFAERPEGSVSTLKIQRTQQEDSAVYLCASSGGGSYNEQFFGPGTRLTVL.

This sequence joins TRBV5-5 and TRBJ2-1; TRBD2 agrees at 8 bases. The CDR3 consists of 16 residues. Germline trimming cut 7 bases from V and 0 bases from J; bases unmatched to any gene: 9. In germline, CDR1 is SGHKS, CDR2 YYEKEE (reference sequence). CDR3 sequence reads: CASGNSGTSSYNEQFF. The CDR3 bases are TGTGCCAGCGGAAATAGCGGGACCAGCTCCTACAATGAGCAGTTCTTC.

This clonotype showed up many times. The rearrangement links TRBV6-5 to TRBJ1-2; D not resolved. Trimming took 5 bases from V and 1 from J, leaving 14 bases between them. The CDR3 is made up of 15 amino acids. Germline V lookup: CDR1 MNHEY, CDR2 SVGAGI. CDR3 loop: CASSPGQANNYGYTF. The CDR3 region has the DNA TGTGCCAGCAGTCCCGGGCAGGCGAATAACTATGGCTACACCTTC.

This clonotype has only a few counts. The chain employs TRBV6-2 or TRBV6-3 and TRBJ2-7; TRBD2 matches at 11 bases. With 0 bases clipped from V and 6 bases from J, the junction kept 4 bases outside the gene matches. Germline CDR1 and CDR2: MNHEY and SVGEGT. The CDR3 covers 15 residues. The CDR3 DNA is TGTGCCAGCAGTTACTCGGGCCTAGCGGGAGGCGAGCAGTACTTC. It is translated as CASSYSGLAGGEQYF.

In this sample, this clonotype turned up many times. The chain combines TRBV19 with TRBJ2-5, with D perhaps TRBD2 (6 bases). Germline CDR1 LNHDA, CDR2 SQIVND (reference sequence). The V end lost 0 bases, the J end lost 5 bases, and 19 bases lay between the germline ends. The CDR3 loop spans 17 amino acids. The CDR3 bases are TGTGCCAGTAGTATAGATCGGAGCGGGCCAGCTTTGGAGACCCAGTACTTC. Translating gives CASSIDRSGPALETQYF.